This T cell receptor (beta chain) was identified in a study of shared clonotypes between healthy human individuals (dated by TCRdb to 2018 to 2020). In the study overall: Two women and a few men aged 18 to 49 years were included in the cohort. For each donor, CD4 naive and CD4 memory were each run on three plates, CD8 naive on two plates, and CD8 memory on one plate. To estimate repertoire size and how much clonotypes are shared between individuals, the study performed deep sequencing of blood TCR repertoires from a handful of healthy adults. To increase sequencing depth and limit assay-specific biases, different laboratories used diverse techniques to prepare libraries and sequence TCR repertoires. Per donor, leukapheresis produced somewhere between about 0.9 and 9 billion PBMCs. Study-wide conclusions, independent of this receptor: Larger estimated clonotype richness was generally found for naive subsets than for memory subsets. Incomplete sequencing was indicated by rarefaction of sorted-subset datasets, despite the large sequencing depth. Because the study included only a small number of donors, the genetic and exposure-history diversity represented was limited. Based on pairwise subsampling, the degree of clonotype sharing among donors was expected to be affected by sequencing depth. Clonotypes shared by all four sorted-subset donors showed higher generation probabilities than non-shared clonotypes. Sharing across a handful of donors was observed for about 4.8% of naive CD4, 3.5% of naive CD8, about 2.3% of memory CD4, and roughly 0.4% of memory CD8 clonotypes. Sampling was restricted to blood, and TCR repertoires in tissues likely differ from the TCR repertoires found in blood.

TCR CDR3 regions were amplified from genomic DNA by multiplex PCR using the deep immunoSEQ assay. For each cell subset, the extracted genomic DNA was distributed evenly across all wells of several immunoSEQ 96-well plates, and each plate served as one replicate. For sorted subsets, about 200 ng genomic DNA, equal to tens of thousands of T cell genomes, was loaded into each replicate PCR. Purified libraries were measured with a Qubit 3.0 fluorometer, size-checked on a Bioanalyzer 2100, and measured again with the KAPA Library Quantification kit. Every immunoSEQ 96-well plate was sequenced on a separate single-read 150-cycle Illumina NextSeq 550 flow cell. From the authors' description of their analysis: Because only junctional sequences without quality scores were contained in the immunoSEQ output, filtering matching that applied to full-length reads could not be performed. To assign V/J genes and CDR3, sequences were annotated against IMGT germline references using PyIR, a Python wrapper for IgBLAST v1.9. Reads were removed for weak V/J assignments (E-value above 1e-6), missing CDR3, stop codons, out-of-frame junctions, or ambiguous translated residues. V3J clonotypes were defined by identical inferred V gene, J gene, and CDR3 amino acid sequence. The percentage overlap between two repertoires was calculated by dividing the number of shared unique clonotypes by the size of the smaller repertoire. RTK rarefaction, the Chao1 estimator, and Recon v2.1 estimates of unobserved clonotypes were used to assess repertoire richness. OLGA was used to compute generation probabilities for all TCRbeta clonotypes that the gDNA method yielded from a few donors. Entries here come from immuneACCESS through TCRdb and include only in-frame sequences with V and J called. Some clones fail to appear in such tables; in the studies checked, an unresolved V gene covers under half of the shortfall, and the cause of the remainder is unknown. That table gives V, J and clone size, and the DNA gave D and trimming. The sample table holds about 2.3 million clones, of which roughly 93% were seen once. About 0.37% of the sample is in the top ten clones.

CDR1 and CDR2 (KGHSH, LQKENI) derive from the germline V gene. The CDR3 contains 13 residues, cysteine and phenylalanine counted. Only the CDR3 DNA stays, 39 bases, in frame from base 1. Trimming at the junction amounts to 1 base on V and 3 bases on J, and the germline ends lie 5 bases apart. The donors were healthy, HIV-negative adults who had no recently reported acute infections or vaccinations. Every donor was a Caucasian adult living in Nashville, Tennessee, USA. CD4+ T cells were enriched by magnetic negative selection, after which naive cells were positively selected on CD45RA and the negative fraction was taken as the memory subset. Blood was obtained by leukapheresis, after which PBMCs were separated by Ficoll-Histopaque density gradient centrifugation and cryopreserved in liquid nitrogen vapor phase. Analytical flow cytometry was used to check the purity and quantity of every magnetically sorted T cell population. From each sorted fraction, genomic DNA was isolated and quantified by UV absorbance on a Nanodrop 2000c.

This clone was picked up one time. No cognate antigen has been identified for it. No much larger clonotype is one base removed from it; base qualities were not supplied. Other DNA sequences in this sample translate to the same CDR3. Recombination linked TRBV18 to TRBJ2-3, with the D gene too uncertain to name. Sequencing used naive CD4+ T cells from PBMCs. The cell subset or site label for this specimen denotes: CD45RA+ positively selected. This TCR was recovered from a man between 18 and 35 years old in good health. Some clones in this sample may be carry-over from other donors' samples. The DNA sequence follows: TGTGCCAGCTCACCACTCTTAACAGATACGCAGTATTTT. Its coded protein is CASSPLLTDTQYF.